This TCR beta chain was identified in a study of blood T cell repertoires in COVID-19. In the study overall: There were acute and convalescent COVID-19 samples, and they came from the United States, Italy and Spain. The analysed material was cDNA or gDNA that came from T cells, B-cell-depleted T cells, or PBMCs.

The CDR3 consists of 13 residues. V was trimmed by 6 bases and J by 1 base, leaving 9 bases between them. Germline V CDR1 and CDR2: LNHDA, SQIVND (reference sequence). In the original processing: How many nucleated cells were present was estimated from reference gene primer amplification. Sequencing used immunoSEQ multiplex PCR; TCRdb keeps in-frame clones, though not all of them. That table supplies the V and J calls and clone size; D and trimming were determined from the DNA. Here the sample spans almost 250,000 clones, around 86% being singletons. Sequencing input: peripheral blood. V usage is TRBV19 and J usage is TRBJ1-1; tentative D call: TRBD1 (6 bases). The receptor was isolated from a woman between 55 and 75 years old who had recovered from COVID-19. CDR3 sequence: CASRVRGNTEAFF. The CDR3 DNA sequence: TGTGCCAGTAGGGTCAGGGGGAACACTGAAGCTTTCTTT.